This T cell receptor beta chain was sequenced in a study of radiotherapy plus CTLA-4 blockade in lung cancer. Turning to the study itself: Among patients, roughly 18% showed objective responses, and 30% to 40% had disease control. Points from the study as a whole: Early shifts in blood T cell clones, with interferon-beta, reportedly predicted response best. In blood, after radiotherapy plus ipilimumab, tumor-derived TCR clones expanded.

The assay was immunoSEQ multiplex PCR, and TCRdb's table has in-frame clones only and misses some. The data contain approximately 95,000 clones, roughly 80% of them singletons. Concerning this clone itself: The antigen remains unidentified.

Per the germline V gene, CDR1 is SGHRS and CDR2 is YFSETQ. J gave up 4 bases and V 4 bases, and 6 bases lay outside the gene matches. The CDR3 consists of 14 residues. Chemo-refractory metastatic non-small-cell lung cancer patients were treated with focal radiation plus CTLA-4 blockade with ipilimumab. The input for sequencing was peripheral blood, taken from a patient treated with radiotherapy plus ipilimumab. The gene calls are TRBV5-1 and TRBJ2-3, with 7 nucleotides matching TRBD1. This sequence was found in a human donor with non-small cell lung cancer who had a partial response to radiotherapy plus ipilimumab. The CDR3 region has the DNA TGCGCCAGCAGCCTAAGACAGGGAGCAGATACGCAGTATTTT. It translates to CASSLRQGADTQYF.